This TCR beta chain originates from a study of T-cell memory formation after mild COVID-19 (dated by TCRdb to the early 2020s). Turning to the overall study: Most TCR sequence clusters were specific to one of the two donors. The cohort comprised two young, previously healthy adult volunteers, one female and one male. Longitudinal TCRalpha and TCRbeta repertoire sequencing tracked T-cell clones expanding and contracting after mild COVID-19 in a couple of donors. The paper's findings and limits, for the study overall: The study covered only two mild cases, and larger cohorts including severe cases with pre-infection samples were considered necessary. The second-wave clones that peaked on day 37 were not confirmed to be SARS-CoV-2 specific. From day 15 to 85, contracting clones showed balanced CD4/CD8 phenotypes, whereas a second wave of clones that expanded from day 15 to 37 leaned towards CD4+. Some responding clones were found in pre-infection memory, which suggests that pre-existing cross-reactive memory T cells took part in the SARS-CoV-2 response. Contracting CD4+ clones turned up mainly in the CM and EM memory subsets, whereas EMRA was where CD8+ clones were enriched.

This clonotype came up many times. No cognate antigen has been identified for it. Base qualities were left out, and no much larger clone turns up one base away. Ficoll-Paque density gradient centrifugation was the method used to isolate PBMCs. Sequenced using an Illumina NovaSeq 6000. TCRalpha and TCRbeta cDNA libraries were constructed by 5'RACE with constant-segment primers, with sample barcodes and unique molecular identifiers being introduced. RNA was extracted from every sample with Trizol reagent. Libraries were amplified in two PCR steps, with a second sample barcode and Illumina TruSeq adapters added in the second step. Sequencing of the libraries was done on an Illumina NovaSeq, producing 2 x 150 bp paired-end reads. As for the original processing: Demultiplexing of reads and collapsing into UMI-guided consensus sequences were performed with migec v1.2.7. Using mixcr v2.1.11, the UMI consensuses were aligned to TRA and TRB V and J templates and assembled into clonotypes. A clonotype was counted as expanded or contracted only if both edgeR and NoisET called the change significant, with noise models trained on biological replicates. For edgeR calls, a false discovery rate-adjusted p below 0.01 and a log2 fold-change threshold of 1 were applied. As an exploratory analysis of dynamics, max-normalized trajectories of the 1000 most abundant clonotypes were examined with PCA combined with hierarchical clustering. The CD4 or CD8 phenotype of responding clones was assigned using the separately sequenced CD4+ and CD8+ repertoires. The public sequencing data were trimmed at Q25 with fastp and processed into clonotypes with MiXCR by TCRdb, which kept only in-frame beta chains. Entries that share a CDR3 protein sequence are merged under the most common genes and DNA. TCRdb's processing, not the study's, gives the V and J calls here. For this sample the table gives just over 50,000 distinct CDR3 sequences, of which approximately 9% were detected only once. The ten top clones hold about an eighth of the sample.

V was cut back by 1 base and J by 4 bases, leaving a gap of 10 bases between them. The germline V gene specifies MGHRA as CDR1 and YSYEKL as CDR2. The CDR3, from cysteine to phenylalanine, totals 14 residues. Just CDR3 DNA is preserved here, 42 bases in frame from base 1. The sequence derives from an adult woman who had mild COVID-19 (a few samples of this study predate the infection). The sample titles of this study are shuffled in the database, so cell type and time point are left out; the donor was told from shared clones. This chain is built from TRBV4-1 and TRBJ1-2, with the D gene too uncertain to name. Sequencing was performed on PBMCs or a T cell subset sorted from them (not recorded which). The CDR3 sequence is CASSQGTSGYGYTF. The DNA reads TGCGCCAGCAGCCAAGGGACGTCGGGCTATGGCTACACCTTC.